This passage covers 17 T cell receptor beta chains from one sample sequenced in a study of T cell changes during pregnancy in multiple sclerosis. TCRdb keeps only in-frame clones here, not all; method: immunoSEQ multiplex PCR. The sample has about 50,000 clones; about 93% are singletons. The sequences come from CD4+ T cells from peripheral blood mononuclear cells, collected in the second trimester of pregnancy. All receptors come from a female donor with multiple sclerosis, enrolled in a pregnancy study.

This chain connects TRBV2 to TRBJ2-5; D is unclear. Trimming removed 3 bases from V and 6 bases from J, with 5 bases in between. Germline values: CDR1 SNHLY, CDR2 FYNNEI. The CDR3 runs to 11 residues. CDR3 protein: CASSDQKTQYF. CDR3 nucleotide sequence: TGTGCCAGCAGTGATCAAAAGACCCAGTACTTC.

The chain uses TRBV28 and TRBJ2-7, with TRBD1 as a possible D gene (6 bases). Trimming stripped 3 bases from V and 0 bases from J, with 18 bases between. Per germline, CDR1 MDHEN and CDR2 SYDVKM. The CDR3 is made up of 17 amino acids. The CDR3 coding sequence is TGTGCCAGCAGTTTCGTTCTCTGGGACACCAGCTCCTACGAGCAGTACTTC. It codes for CASSFVLWDTSSYEQYF. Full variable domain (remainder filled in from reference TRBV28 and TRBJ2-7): DVKVTQSSRYLVKRTGEKVFLECVQDMDHENMFWYRQDPGLGLRLIYFSYDVKMKEKGDIPEGYSVSREKKERFSLILESASTNQTSMYLCASSFVLWDTSSYEQYFGPGTRLTVT.

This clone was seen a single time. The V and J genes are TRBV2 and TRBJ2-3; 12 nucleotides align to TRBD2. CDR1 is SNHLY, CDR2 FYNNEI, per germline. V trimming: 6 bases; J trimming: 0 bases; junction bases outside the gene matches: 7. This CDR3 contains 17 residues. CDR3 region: CASRRLAGAPSTDTQYF. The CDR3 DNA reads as TGTGCCAGCAGACGACTAGCGGGGGCTCCTAGCACAGATACGCAGTATTTT.

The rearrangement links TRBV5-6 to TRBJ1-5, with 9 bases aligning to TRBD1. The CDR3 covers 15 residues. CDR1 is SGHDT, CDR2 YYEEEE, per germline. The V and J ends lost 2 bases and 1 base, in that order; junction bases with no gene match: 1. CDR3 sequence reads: CASSLGQGSNQPQHF. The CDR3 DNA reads TGTGCCAGCAGCTTAGGACAGGGGAGCAATCAGCCCCAGCATTTT.

For the CDR3, the DNA is TGTGCCAGCTCACCACCTCCTTTATGGGGAGGGAACGAGCAGTACTTC. Translated, it gives CASSPPPLWGGNEQYF. The chain combines TRBV18 with TRBJ2-7; 7 bases map to TRBD2. Unmatched junction bases numbered 10, after V lost 0 bases and J lost 5 bases. CDR1 and CDR2 (germline): KGHSH, LQKENI. The CDR3 is 16 amino acids.

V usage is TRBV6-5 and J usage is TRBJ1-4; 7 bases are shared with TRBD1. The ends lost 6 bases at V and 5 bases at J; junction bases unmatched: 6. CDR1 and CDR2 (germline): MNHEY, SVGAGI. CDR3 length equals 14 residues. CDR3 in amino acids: CASSDRQGNEKLFF. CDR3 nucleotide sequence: TGTGCCAGCAGCGACCGACAGGGAAATGAAAAACTGTTTTTT.

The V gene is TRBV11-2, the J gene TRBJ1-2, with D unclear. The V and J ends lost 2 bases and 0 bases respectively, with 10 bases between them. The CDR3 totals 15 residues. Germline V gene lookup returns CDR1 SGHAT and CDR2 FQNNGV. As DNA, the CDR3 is TGTGCCAGCAGCTTACCCGGGAAAGCTAACTATGGCTACACCTTC. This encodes CASSLPGKANYGYTF.

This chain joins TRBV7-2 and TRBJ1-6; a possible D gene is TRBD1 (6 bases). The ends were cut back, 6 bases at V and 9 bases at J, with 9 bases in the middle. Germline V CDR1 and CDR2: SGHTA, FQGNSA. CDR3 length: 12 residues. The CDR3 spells CASSKQGSPLHF. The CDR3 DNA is TGTGCCAGCAGTAAACAGGGTTCACCCCTCCACTTT. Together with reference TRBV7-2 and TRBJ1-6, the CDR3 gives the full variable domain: GAGVSQSPSNKVTEKGKDVELRCDPISGHTALYWYRQSLGQGLEFLIYFQGNSAPDKSGLPSDRFSAERTGGSVSTLTIQRTQQEDSAVYLCASSKQGSPLHFGNGTRLTVT.

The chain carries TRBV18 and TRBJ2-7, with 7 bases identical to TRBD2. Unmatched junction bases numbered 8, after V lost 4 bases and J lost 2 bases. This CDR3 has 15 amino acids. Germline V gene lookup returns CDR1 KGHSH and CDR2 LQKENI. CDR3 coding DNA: TGTGCCAGCTCACTTCATAGCGGGCGGGCCTACGAGCAGTACTTC. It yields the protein CASSLHSGRAYEQYF.

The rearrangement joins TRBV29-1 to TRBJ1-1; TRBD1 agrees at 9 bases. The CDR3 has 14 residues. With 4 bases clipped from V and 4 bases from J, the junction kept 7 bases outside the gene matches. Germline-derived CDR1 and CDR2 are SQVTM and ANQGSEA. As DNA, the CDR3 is TGCAGCGTTGCGCAACAGGGGGCGCGCACTGAAGCTTTCTTT. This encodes CSVAQQGARTEAFF. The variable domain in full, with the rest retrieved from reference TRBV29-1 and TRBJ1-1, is SAVISQKPSRDICQRGTSLTIQCQVDSQVTMMFWYRQQPGQSLTLIATANQGSEATYESGFVIDKFPISRPNLTFSTLTVSNMSPEDSSIYLCSVAQQGARTEAFFGQGTRLTVV.

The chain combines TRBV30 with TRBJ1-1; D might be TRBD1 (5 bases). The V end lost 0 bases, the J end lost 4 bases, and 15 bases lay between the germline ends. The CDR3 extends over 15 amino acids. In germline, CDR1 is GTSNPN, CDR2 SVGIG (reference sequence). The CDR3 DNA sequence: TGTGCCTGGAGTGTGGGGCGGGGCACTCGCACTGAAGCTTTCTTT. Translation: CAWSVGRGTRTEAFF.

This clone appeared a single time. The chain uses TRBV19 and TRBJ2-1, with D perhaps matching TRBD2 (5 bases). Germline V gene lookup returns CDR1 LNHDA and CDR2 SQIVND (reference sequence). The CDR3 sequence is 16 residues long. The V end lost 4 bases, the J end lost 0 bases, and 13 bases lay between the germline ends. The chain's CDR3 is CASSTVGESSYNEQFF. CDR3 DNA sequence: TGTGCCAGTAGTACTGTCGGGGAGAGCTCCTACAATGAGCAGTTCTTC.

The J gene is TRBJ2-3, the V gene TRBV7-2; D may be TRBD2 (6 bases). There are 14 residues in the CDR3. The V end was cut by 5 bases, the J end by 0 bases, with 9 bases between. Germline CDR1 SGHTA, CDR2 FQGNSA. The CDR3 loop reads CASSLGLSTDTQYF. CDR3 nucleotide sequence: TGTGCCAGCAGCCTGGGACTGAGCACAGATACGCAGTATTTT.

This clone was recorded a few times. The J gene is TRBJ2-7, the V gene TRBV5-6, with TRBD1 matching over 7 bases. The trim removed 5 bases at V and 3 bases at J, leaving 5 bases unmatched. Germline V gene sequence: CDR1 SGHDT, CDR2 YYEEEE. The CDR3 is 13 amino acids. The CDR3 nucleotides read TGTGCCAGCAGTATGACAGGGTTCTACGAGCAGTACTTC. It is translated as CASSMTGFYEQYF.

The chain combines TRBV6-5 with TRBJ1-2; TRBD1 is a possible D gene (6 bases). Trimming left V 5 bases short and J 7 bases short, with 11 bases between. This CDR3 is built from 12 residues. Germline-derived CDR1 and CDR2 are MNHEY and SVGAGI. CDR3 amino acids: CASSTGLSGYTF. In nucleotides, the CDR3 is TGTGCCAGCAGTACAGGGTTGAGTGGCTACACCTTC.

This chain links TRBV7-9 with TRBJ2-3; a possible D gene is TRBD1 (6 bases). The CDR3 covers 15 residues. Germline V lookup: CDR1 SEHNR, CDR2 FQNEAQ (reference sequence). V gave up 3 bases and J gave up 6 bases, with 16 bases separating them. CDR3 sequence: CASSFLKQGTDTQYF. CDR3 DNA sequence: TGTGCCAGCAGCTTCCTTAAACAGGGTACGGATACGCAGTATTTT.

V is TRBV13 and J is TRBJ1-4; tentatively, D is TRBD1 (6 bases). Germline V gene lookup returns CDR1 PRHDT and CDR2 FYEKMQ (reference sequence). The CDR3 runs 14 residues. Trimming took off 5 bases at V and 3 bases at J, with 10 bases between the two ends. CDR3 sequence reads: CASSAQGANEKLFF. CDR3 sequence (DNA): TGTGCCAGCAGCGCACAGGGAGCTAATGAAAAACTGTTTTTT.